This paragraph covers one TCR beta chain sequence. The antigen is not known. Unique molecular identifiers had been added to the TCR beta cDNA libraries. The T cell input of about 0.85 to 10 million gave roughly 0.5 million cDNA molecules. From the PCR reads, TCRdb called clonotypes with MiXCR, one entry per CDR3 protein. This repertoire shows roughly 600,000 distinct CDR3 sequences, roughly 40% found once; its top ten account for approximately 1.7%. These data originate in a study of post-analysis software for immune sequencing data. Study results and limitations: Patients used four to six TRBV segments, including TRBV5-6, TRBV5-1 and TRBV20-1, more often than controls. Multiple sclerosis patients had significantly lower normalized Chao1 diversity than controls.

Trimming cost V 3 bases and J 0 bases; bases outside gene matches: 9. Germline V gives CDR1 SGHRS, CDR2 YFSETQ. CDR3 size: 17 residues. This rearrangement joins TRBV5-1 to TRBJ2-7, with 10 bases lining up with TRBD1. The sequence derives from a girl between 5 and 17 years old with multiple sclerosis. What was sequenced was blood. The CDR3 DNA reads as TGCGCCAGCAGCTCCCATCGCCGGACAGGGGGCTCCTACGAGCAGTACTTC. Translation: CASSSHRRTGGSYEQYF.